A selection of T cell receptor beta chains follows, all from one sample in a study of blood T cell repertoires in COVID-19. Clones were sequenced by immunoSEQ multiplex PCR, and TCRdb holds only the in-frame ones, with some missing. Among under 200,000 clones listed, 80% to 90% were seen once. The sequenced sample was peripheral blood. The receptors originated from a woman aged 70-85 years with COVID-19, enrolled during active disease. Both conserved end residues are part of each CDR3.

TRBV30,CAWSVPSYTVEKLFF
TRBV2,CASSEWGGGGAGGYTF
TRBV7-8,CASSKGTGGTDTQYF
TRBV4-2,CASSQDTGTGEAF
TRBV7-8,CASSSPSRRGGPPGETQYF
TRBV11-2,CASSLDPVGSGYGYTF
TRBV5-1,CASSLRSQNQRGYNEQFF
TRBV2,CASSGQISGANVLTF
TRBV15,CATSRGGAKAEETQYF
TRBV14,CASSQEEFVDSPLHF
TRBV7-3,CASSLLPSGNTIYF
TRBV11-2,CASSKDRDTEAFF
TRBV6-2/TRBV6-3,CASSSGTGVHQPQHF
TRBV6-5,CATQDSLGQFF
TRBV28,CASSRFWRDTEAFF
TRBV27,CASSPPGGPLHEQYF
TRBV5-1,CATSSGGNYGYTF
TRBV6-5,CASRQVDYGYTF
TRBV5-5,CASSLEGSGQPQHF
TRBV10-2,CASSSGLYEQYF
TRBV18,CASSPQGDGGYIQYF
TRBV6-2/TRBV6-3,CASSKTGVTGELFF
TRBV21-1,CASSTAGEKNQPQHF
TRBV5-1,CASSPGQGEPQHF
TRBV5-1,CASSSTTGRAEAFF
TRBV11-2,CASSLHPGQGFTDTQYF